This TCR beta chain was sequenced in a study of blood T cell repertoires in COVID-19. Study details: Samples representing acute and convalescent COVID-19 were sourced from the United States, Italy and Spain. Sample material is recorded as cDNA or gDNA derived from T cells, B-cell-depleted T cells, or PBMCs.

The CDR3 totals 14 residues. The trim removed 6 bases at V and 6 bases at J, leaving 9 bases unmatched. Germline CDR1 reads MNHEY; CDR2 reads SMNVEV (reference sequence). In the original analysis: Reference gene primer amplification gave nucleated cell count estimates. Sequencing used immunoSEQ multiplex PCR; TCRdb keeps in-frame clones, though not all of them. Clone size and V and J calls were adopted from that table, with D and trimming inferred from the DNA. The data hold 58,000 or so clones, with about 78% observed a single time. What was sequenced was peripheral blood. This TCR was sampled from a human donor in a cohort sampled during active COVID-19. This rearrangement joins TRBV27 to TRBJ2-7; 9 bases align to TRBD2. CDR3 amino acids: CASSPLAGPAEQYF. CDR3 DNA sequence: TGTGCCAGCAGCCCACTAGCGGGTCCCGCCGAGCAGTACTTC.